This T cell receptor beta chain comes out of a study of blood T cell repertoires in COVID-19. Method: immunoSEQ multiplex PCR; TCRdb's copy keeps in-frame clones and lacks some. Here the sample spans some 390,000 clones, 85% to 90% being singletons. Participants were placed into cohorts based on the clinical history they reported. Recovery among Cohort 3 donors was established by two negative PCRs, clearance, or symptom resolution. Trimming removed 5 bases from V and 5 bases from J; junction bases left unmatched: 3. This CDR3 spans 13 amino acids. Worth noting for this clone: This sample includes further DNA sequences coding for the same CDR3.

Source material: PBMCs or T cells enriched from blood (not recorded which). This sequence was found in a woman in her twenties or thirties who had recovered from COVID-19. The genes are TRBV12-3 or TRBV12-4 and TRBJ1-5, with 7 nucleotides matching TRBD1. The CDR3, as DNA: TGTGCCAGCAGTCTCGACAGGGATCAGCCCCAGCATTTT. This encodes CASSLDRDQPQHF.